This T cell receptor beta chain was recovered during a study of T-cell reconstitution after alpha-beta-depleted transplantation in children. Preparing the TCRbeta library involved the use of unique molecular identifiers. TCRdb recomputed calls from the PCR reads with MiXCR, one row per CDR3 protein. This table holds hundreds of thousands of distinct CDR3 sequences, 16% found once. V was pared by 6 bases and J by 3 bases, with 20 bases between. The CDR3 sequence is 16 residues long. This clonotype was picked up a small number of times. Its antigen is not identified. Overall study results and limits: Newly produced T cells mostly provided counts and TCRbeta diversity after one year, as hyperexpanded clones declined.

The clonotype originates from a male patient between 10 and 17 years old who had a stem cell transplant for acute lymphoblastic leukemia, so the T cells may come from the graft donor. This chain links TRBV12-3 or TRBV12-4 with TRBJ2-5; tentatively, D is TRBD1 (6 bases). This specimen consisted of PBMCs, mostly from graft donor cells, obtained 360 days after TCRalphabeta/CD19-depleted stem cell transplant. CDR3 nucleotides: TGTGCCAGCAGCAGAAACCAGGGGAGTAGAAAAGAGACCCAGTACTTC. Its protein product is CASSRNQGSRKETQYF.